The source of this T cell receptor beta chain is a study of cytomegalovirus exposure and HLA in healthy donors (dated by TCRdb to the late 2010s). A note on the overall study: In an earlier analysis of fewer than 750 of the donors, 250 to 300 Gb of sequence data and 90 million to 120 million unique TCR beta sequences from 180 million or so T cells were reported. An early release covering more than 500 HLA-typed donors comprised 300 to 350 gigabases of sequencing data and tens of millions of unique TCR sequences. Of the roughly 410 genotyped donors, more than 75% were placed in the genetic ancestry cluster associated with self-reported Caucasian donors. The aim of the study was to test whether cataloging public T cell receptors could identify signatures of past pathogen exposure. Using immunosequencing, the study profiled T cell repertoires from about 650 subjects and related those repertoires to cytomegalovirus serostatus. In addition to the first cohort of approximately 650 subjects, a separate validation cohort of 100 to 150 different subjects was used. To predict cytomegalovirus infection status, the study brought together high-throughput TCR immunosequencing, statistical association of individual TCRs with disease status, and machine learning. A later analysis re-analyzed previously published TCR beta repertoires from 650 to 800 donors and added high-resolution HLA genotyping to study TCR occurrence patterns. Rather than drawing on any new phenotypic data, the later analysis identified candidate immune exposures from TCR beta sequences and the way those sequences occurred across donors. In an earlier analysis of over 550 of the donors, high-throughput TCR beta sequencing was used to judge whether each TCR beta V gene segment behaved as functional or pseudogenic. Donor age, sex, ethnicity and CMV serostatus were collected together with the repertoire data. In a later genetic analysis, genome-wide SNP genotypes for 398 of the 666 donors were used, and that subset was treated as a discovery cohort. All discovery cohort repertoires had been generated using a single sequencing platform. Both class I and class II loci were covered by HLA typing, at four-digit resolution. The number of donors typed differed by locus, with roughly 629-640 for A, B, C, DRB1 and DQB1, about 500 for DQA1, over 600 for DPA1, and some 450 for DPB1. Because of strong linkage in the cohort, 4 to 6 DR-DQ haplotypes were treated as single units for association and clustering. On average, 235,054 unique TCR beta nucleotide sequences were sequenced per donor among 350 to 400 genotyped donors of the cohort, with roughly a sixth of those sequences being non-productive.

The cohort comprised fewer than 700 healthy bone marrow donors. All cohort members were sampled while nominally healthy, although unrecorded immune exposures were likely present. The donor was CMV seronegative and was included in the group of hundreds of seronegative cohort members. A peripheral blood sample was provided by each donor, and peripheral blood mononuclear cells were used for TCR beta sequencing. Genomic DNA was extracted from the blood cell samples with the Qiagen DNeasy Blood Extraction Kit. Study-wide conclusions, independent of this receptor: HLA typing was unavailable for some donors at each locus, so association tests used only the typed subset. Because the 87-base-pair reads could not distinguish some IMGT-functional V segments, including TRBV6-2 and TRBV6-3, those segments were excluded. Because counts were too low, 15 or so rarely observed V segments, including chromosome 9 orphons, were excluded from the earlier analysis of around 640 of the donors. The classifier was reported to diagnose cytomegalovirus status with high specificity and sensitivity in both the original cohort and the validation cohort. Correlated functional status among segregating V segments might reflect linkage disequilibrium, but an unknown experimental factor could not be ruled out. A cluster of highly shared sequence variants was judged likely to be a technical artifact of the sequencing pipeline. The study gave a list of under 200 TCR beta chains associated with cytomegalovirus. Sequencing depth was assumed to be roughly uniform across donors in the presence/absence analyses, though that assumption may not hold. Assigning TCR associations to individual alleles was difficult when HLA alleles, especially DR and DQ, strongly co-occurred. According to the authors, the approach could potentially be generalized to other disease states and immunological phenotypes. A later analysis reported that several top co-occurrence clusters appeared linked to parvovirus B19, influenza, CMV and Epstein-Barr virus. This cohort had only TCR beta chains sequenced, and the lack of alpha or paired-chain data limited which features could be detected. The only immune exposure information available for the cohort was CMV serostatus. In a later genetic analysis, fewer N-insertions in productive TCRs were reported among donors in an Asian-associated ancestry cluster than the approximately 630-donor mean. Most TCR sequences were observed very rarely across donors, whereas some public TCRs were present in many individuals. Three of the identified cytomegalovirus-associated TCR beta chains were confirmed in vitro to be specific for cytomegalovirus antigens. According to a later analysis, most CMV-associated TCR beta chains appeared to be HLA-restricted, and the HLA associations seemed to be driven largely by CMV exposure. In a later genetic analysis, a missense DCLRE1C variant was associated with V-gene and J-gene trimming of TCR beta chains, and the association was replicated in an independent cohort. In a later analysis, HLA-associated TCR beta chains showed more clonal expansion and lower generation probabilities than non-associated chains that were equally common. A later analysis associated 15,000 to 20,000 TCR beta sequences with specific HLA alleles at a false discovery rate of 0.05. A further reported finding was that TCR beta sequences accurately predicted the HLA-A and HLA-B alleles for most subjects in the first cohort. Broadly in line with IMGT annotations, most TCR beta V segments showed up in productive rearrangements about 87% or about 30% of the time in an earlier analysis of around 550 of the donors. In a later analysis, the rate of TCR association differed among HLA loci, with DRB1 alleles having the most associated TCRs and HLA-C alleles having the fewest.

With respect to this clone: Its cognate antigen has yet to be identified. No per-base quality is available; no much larger clone lies one base away.

Based on the germline V gene (reference sequence), the CDR1 and CDR2 sequences are LNHNV and YYDKDF. The CDR3 numbers 15 residues from cysteine through phenylalanine. Only CDR3 DNA remains: 45 bases, in frame from the first base. V ends up 3 bases short and J 9 bases short, with an unmatched junction base count of 4. The library was produced with the immunoSEQ multiplex PCR assay. For the multiplex PCR, a mixture combining 60 forward primers for TCR Vbeta segments and 13 reverse primers for TCR Jbeta segments was used. The CDR3 region of rearranged TCR beta genes was amplified from genomic DNA with a multiplex PCR assay. The amplified TCR beta libraries were sequenced on the Illumina HiSeq System as 87-base-pair reads. As for how the authors treated the data: A later analysis counted approximately 84 million unique TCR beta chains across the 650 to 800 repertoires, and around 9.9 million of these chains were shared by at least two donors. Raw reads were error-corrected and collapsed into unique sequences by a nearest-neighbor algorithm in which closely related sequences were merged to remove PCR and sequencing errors. CDR3 sequences were aligned to IMGT reference sequences to assign V, D and J gene segments. For a sequence to be retained, at least a six-nucleotide match to both a V gene segment and a J gene segment was required. A rearrangement was called productive if the CDR3 had no stop codons and remained in frame with V and J, and every other rearrangement was called non-productive. CDR3 was defined by IMGT convention, running from the second conserved V-encoded cysteine to the conserved J-encoded phenylalanine. The earlier analysis of 500 to 750 of the donors excluded any sequence lacking an unambiguous match to a single V gene segment. In an earlier analysis of approximately 590 of the donors, a V segment was called functional when productive rearrangements were above 56.7%, and segregating when the standard deviation between donors exceeded 5%. A statistical classification framework was built for diagnosing cytomegalovirus status from the catalog of TCR beta chain sequences. In a later analysis, TCR nucleotide sequences were compared against IMGT/GENE-DB human TR gene sequences so that V and J genes could be assigned. Using the TCRdist pipeline, a later analysis assigned CDR3 sequences along with most-parsimonious VDJ recombination scenarios. In a later analysis, every TCR beta chain was defined by the combination of its CDR3 amino acid sequence and its V-gene family, and reads without a unique V-gene family were dropped. To address suspected cross-contamination and a sequencing artifact, a later analysis removed a few hundred highly shared, low-generation-probability nucleotide sequences. In a later analysis, a clonal expansion index was calculated for each public chain from normalized within-repertoire ranks of inferred template counts. In a later analysis, generation probabilities were computed using a VDJ recombination model fitted to out-of-frame rearrangements, and the results were checked against IGoR. A later analysis scored TCR-TCR, TCR-HLA and TCR-CMV co-occurrence with hypergeometric tests, applying a repertoire-size bias correction to TCR pairs. To estimate false discovery rates, a later analysis permuted the HLA or CMV assignments 20 times. In a later analysis, co-occurring TCRs were grouped using DBSCAN, and TCRdist sequence similarity was added for clustering within HLA-allele-positive subsets. Repertoires with fewer than 30,000 or more than 120,000 public chains were left out of co-occurrence clustering, as were four to six repertoires with anomalous nucleotide sharing. TCRdb's version of the immuneACCESS table is confined to in-frame rearrangements and falls short of the full clone set. An unresolved V gene accounts for under half of the shortfall where checked; the remainder is of unknown origin. The V and J calls and the clone size are those of that table, but D and trimming were determined from the DNA. The sample profile shows about 140,000 clones; 65% to 90% of them were found once. The leading ten clones occupy approximately 1.1% of the sample.

The origin of this receptor is a female donor in good health and CMV-seronegative. The chain couples TRBV15 to TRBJ2-1; TRBD2 matches 14 bases in the middle. The specimen sequenced was PBMCs. This receptor carries the CDR3 CATSSEGLAGVEQFF. Read as DNA, the sequence is TGTGCCACCAGCAGCGAGGGACTAGCGGGAGTTGAGCAGTTCTTC.